One sample yielded the 28 T cell receptor beta chains listed below, sequenced in a study of cytomegalovirus exposure and HLA in healthy donors. Vbeta (60) and Jbeta (13) primers were used in the PCR. Measured with immunoSEQ multiplex PCR; TCRdb has only the in-frame clones, and not every one. This sample has roughly 190,000 clones; 80% to 85% occur once, and the top ten carry 0.8%. Sample: PBMCs. The origin of the receptors is a woman aged 18-29 years in good health and CMV-seronegative.

This clone was recorded once. The CDR3 DNA sequence: TGCGCCAGCACCAACGGAGGGGACAGGGGGCAGGAGACCCAGTACTTC. Translated, it gives CASTNGGDRGQETQYF. The chain employs TRBV5-1 and TRBJ2-5; the match to TRBD1 covers 12 bases. The CDR3 covers 16 residues. In germline, CDR1 is SGHRS, CDR2 YFSETQ. Losses at the gene ends were 6 bases for V and 5 bases for J; bases not matched to a gene: 11.

The genes are TRBV6-5 and TRBJ2-4; TRBD2 might be the D (7 bases). V gave up 2 bases and J gave up 8 bases, with 13 bases separating them. The CDR3 length is 14 residues. Germline V CDR1 and CDR2: MNHEY, SVGAGI. The chain's CDR3 is CASSYPGGGDIQYF. The CDR3 DNA follows: TGTGCCAGCAGTTACCCGGGGGGCGGAGACATTCAGTACTTC.

V usage is TRBV6-1 and J usage is TRBJ1-1, with 8 bases aligning to TRBD1. Germline V gives CDR1 MNHNS, CDR2 SASEGT. The CDR3 has 15 residues. Trimming at V came to 6 bases and at J to 2 bases, leaving 8 bases not matched to a gene. The CDR3: CASSLRGQGNTEAFF. Written as DNA, the CDR3 is TGTGCCAGCAGCTTACGAGGACAGGGAAACACTGAAGCTTTCTTT.

J is TRBJ2-7 and V is TRBV28; D perhaps matches TRBD1 (5 bases). The germline CDR1 and CDR2 sequences are MDHEN and SYDVKM. Trimming removed 3 bases from V and 6 bases from J, with 6 bases in between. CDR3 length: 11 amino acids. The CDR3 coding sequence is TGTGCCAGCAGTTTTAGGGGCGAGCAGTACTTC. It is translated as CASSFRGEQYF.

The CDR3 DNA sequence: TGTGCCAGCAGTCTGACTAGCGGGAAATGGGAGACCCAGTACTTC. It is translated as CASSLTSGKWETQYF. This chain links TRBV28 with TRBJ2-5; 11 positions match TRBD2. Germline V gene data show CDR1 as MDHEN and CDR2 as SYDVKM. The CDR3 has 15 residues. Losses at the gene ends were 5 bases for V and 5 bases for J; bases not matched to a gene: 7.

The J gene is TRBJ2-2, the V gene TRBV19; 12 bases agree with TRBD2. The CDR3 spans 16 residues. Germline V CDR1 and CDR2: LNHDA, SQIVND (reference sequence). V dropped 6 bases and J dropped 2; count of bases not matched to a gene: 4. The CDR3 coding sequence is TGTGCCAGTAGGTCTAGCGGGGGGGATAACACCGGGGAGCTGTTTTTT. Its protein is CASRSSGGDNTGELFF.

The chain carries TRBV15 and TRBJ2-1; TRBD1 matches at 7 bases. V was pared by 3 bases and J by 8 bases, with 10 bases of the junction left unmatched. The CDR3 covers 15 residues. Per germline, CDR1 LNHNV and CDR2 YYDKDF (reference sequence). DNA of the CDR3: TGTGCCACCAGCAGTACCCGGGACAGCTTCCATGAGCAGTTCTTC. It encodes CATSSTRDSFHEQFF.

The J gene is TRBJ1-6, the V gene TRBV9; D is unclear. V shed 0 bases and J shed 9 bases, with 19 bases lying between them. Germline CDR1 is SGDLS and CDR2 is YYNGEE. The CDR3 is 17 amino acids. CDR3 DNA: TGTGCCAGCAGCGTAGGAGCCGGCAGTGGAGATTTTTCACCCCTCCACTTT. This codes for CASSVGAGSGDFSPLHF.

J is TRBJ2-2 and V is TRBV11-3; perhaps TRBD2 as D (5 bases). The CDR3 spans 11 residues. The germline V gene encodes CDR1 SGHNT and CDR2 YENEEA. The V end lost 8 bases, the J end lost 6 bases, and 7 bases lay between the germline ends. CDR3 loop: CASRGPGELFF. The CDR3 nucleotides are TGTGCCAGCCGAGGGCCCGGGGAGCTGTTTTTT. The full variable domain, completed using reference TRBV11-3 and TRBJ2-2, is EAGVVQSPRYKIIEKKQPVAFWCNPISGHNTLYWYLQNLGQGPELLIRYENEEAVDDSQLPKDRFSAERLKGVDSTLKIQPAELGDSAVYLCASRGPGELFFGEGSRLTVL.

The chain uses TRBV4-1 and TRBJ2-2, with a tentative D call TRBD2 (5 bases). Germline assignment: CDR1 MGHRA and CDR2 YSYEKL. CDR3 size: 14 residues. The V end lost 0 bases, the J end lost 5 bases, and 7 bases lay between the germline ends. CDR3 protein: CASSQDPGTGELFF. CDR3 nucleotides: TGCGCCAGCAGCCAAGATCCGGGAACCGGGGAGCTGTTTTTT.

The V gene is TRBV5-1, the J gene TRBJ2-1, with D perhaps TRBD2 (6 bases). Trimming left V 4 bases short and J 0 bases short, with 11 bases between. The CDR3 contains 15 residues. From germline, CDR1 is SGHRS and CDR2 YFSETQ. CDR3 loop: CASSEVGGSYNEQFF. The CDR3 DNA reads as TGCGCCAGCAGCGAAGTGGGGGGCTCCTACAATGAGCAGTTCTTC.

This chain uses TRBV27 with TRBJ2-5; a possible D gene is TRBD1 (5 bases). Germline-derived CDR1 and CDR2 are MNHEY and SMNVEV (reference sequence). The CDR3 covers 12 residues. V was shortened by 6 bases and J by 3 bases, with 8 bases between the two germline ends. The DNA of the CDR3 is TGTGCCAGCAGAAAGGGGAAAGAGACCCAGTACTTC. Translation gives CASRKGKETQYF.

This sequence joins TRBV11-3 and TRBJ2-3; possible D gene TRBD2, 6 bases. The CDR3 spans 15 residues. CDR1 and CDR2 from the germline V gene are SGHNT and YENEEA. Trimming left V 1 base short and J 6 bases short, with 14 bases between. The CDR3 DNA follows: TGTGCCAGCAGCTTAGCGTCTAGCGTTGGGGATACGCAGTATTTT. Residues: CASSLASSVGDTQYF. Filled out from reference TRBV11-3 and TRBJ2-3, the complete variable domain reads EAGVVQSPRYKIIEKKQPVAFWCNPISGHNTLYWYLQNLGQGPELLIRYENEEAVDDSQLPKDRFSAERLKGVDSTLKIQPAELGDSAVYLCASSLASSVGDTQYFGPGTRLTVL.

The chain carries TRBV28 and TRBJ1-2; 8 positions match TRBD1. The V gene's germline CDR1 is MDHEN and CDR2 SYDVKM. The CDR3 runs to 13 residues. The V gene end was trimmed by 7 bases and the J gene end by 4 bases; junction bases not matched to a gene: 5. CDR3 coding DNA: TGTGCCAGCAATGGACAGGGCGGCTATGGCTACACCTTC. Protein sequence: CASNGQGGYGYTF.

This clone was seen a few times. The genes are TRBV5-1 and TRBJ1-1, with D perhaps TRBD1 (6 bases). CDR1 is SGHRS and CDR2 is YFSETQ in the germline V gene. Deletions cut 1 base from V and 10 bases from J, with 11 bases between. The CDR3 covers 12 residues. The CDR3 nucleotides are TGCGCCAGCAGCTTGTCAGGGGAACGAGCTTTCTTT. It encodes CASSLSGERAFF.

In this sample, this clone turned up once. The genes are TRBV5-1 and TRBJ2-3; 11 bases map to TRBD2. V shed 0 bases and J 0 bases; nucleotides not matched to a gene: 6. Germline V gene lookup returns CDR1 SGHRS and CDR2 YFSETQ. CDR3 length: 18 residues. The CDR3 here is CASSLAASGGTSTDTQYF. In DNA form, the CDR3 reads TGCGCCAGCAGCTTGGCCGCTAGCGGGGGGACTAGCACAGATACGCAGTATTTT.

This chain joins TRBV29-1 and TRBJ1-1; no firm D call. Germline V gene sequence: CDR1 SQVTM, CDR2 ANQGSEA. V dropped 0 bases and J dropped 4 bases, with 9 bases sitting between them. The length of the CDR3 is 13 residues. CDR3 region: CSVEDPGVTEAFF. The CDR3 DNA follows: TGCAGCGTTGAAGATCCGGGTGTCACTGAAGCTTTCTTT. Based on the CDR3 plus reference TRBV29-1 and TRBJ1-1, the full variable domain is SAVISQKPSRDICQRGTSLTIQCQVDSQVTMMFWYRQQPGQSLTLIATANQGSEATYESGFVIDKFPISRPNLTFSTLTVSNMSPEDSSIYLCSVEDPGVTEAFFGQGTRLTVV.

The chain joins TRBV7-3 to TRBJ2-7, with D perhaps matching TRBD2 (6 bases). The CDR3 consists of 14 residues. Trimming took 5 bases from V and 2 from J, leaving 13 bases between them. Germline V lookup: CDR1 SGHTA, CDR2 FQGTGA. This CDR3 is CASSRQQRAYEQYF. For the CDR3, the DNA is TGTGCCAGCAGCCGCCAGCAGCGGGCCTACGAGCAGTACTTC.

The chain employs TRBV6-1 and TRBJ2-1; D is perhaps TRBD1 (6 bases). Germline loops: CDR1 MNHNS, CDR2 SASEGT. Trimming took 9 bases from V and 3 from J, leaving 6 bases between them. The CDR3 loop spans 11 amino acids. The CDR3 DNA is TGTGCCAGAGGGGGCTACAATGAGCAGTTCTTC. Translated: CARGGYNEQFF.

This chain uses TRBV19 with TRBJ1-2; no clear D gene. V was cut by 5 bases and J by 1 base, with 14 bases left in between. From germline, CDR1 is LNHDA and CDR2 SQIVND (reference sequence). The CDR3 runs to 15 residues. The CDR3 spells CASSPRSSLNYGYTF. Here the CDR3 DNA reads TGTGCCAGTAGTCCCCGGAGCTCCCTTAACTATGGCTACACCTTC.

This sequence joins TRBV5-8 and TRBJ2-3; D possibly corresponds to TRBD2 (5 bases). With 0 bases removed from V and 3 bases from J, the gap between germline ends came to 11 bases. CDR1 is SGHTS and CDR2 is YDEGEE in the germline V gene. The CDR3 covers 15 residues. CDR3 bases: TGTGCCAGCAGCTTGGGCCTACTAGAAACAGATACGCAGTATTTT. As protein: CASSLGLLETDTQYF.

J is TRBJ2-7 and V is TRBV2; no clear D gene. The germline V gene encodes CDR1 SNHLY and CDR2 FYNNEI. The CDR3 covers 12 residues. Trimming removed 3 bases at V and 5 bases at J, with 8 bases between. CDR3 region: CASSDGWDEQYF. The DNA of the CDR3 is TGTGCCAGCAGTGACGGGTGGGACGAGCAGTACTTC.

The J gene is TRBJ1-1, the V gene TRBV6-1; D is unclear. This CDR3 has 14 residues. Germline V gives CDR1 MNHNS, CDR2 SASEGT. Trimming took 2 bases from V and 5 from J, leaving 12 bases between them. DNA for the CDR3: TGTGCCAGCAGTGAACTCTCGGCGGATACTGAAGCTTTCTTT. Its translation: CASSELSADTEAFF.

The chain links TRBV6-5 to TRBJ1-6; 11 nucleotides align to TRBD1. Losses at the gene ends were 4 bases for V and 8 bases for J; bases not matched to a gene: 4. CDR3 length: 15 amino acids. The germline gives CDR1 MNHEY, CDR2 SVGAGI. The CDR3 protein is CASSSPGQGDSPLHF. In nucleotides, the CDR3 is TGTGCCAGCAGTTCGCCGGGACAGGGGGATTCACCCCTCCACTTT.

This clone has a handful of counts. CDR3 in amino acids: CASSQGSWLAEDTGELFF. The CDR3 nucleotides are TGCGCCAGCAGCCAAGGGTCTTGGCTAGCGGAGGACACCGGGGAGCTGTTTTTT. The chain uses TRBV4-1 and TRBJ2-2; 7 bases map to TRBD2. CDR1 is MGHRA and CDR2 is YSYEKL in the germline V gene. The V gene end was trimmed by 1 base and the J gene end by 3 bases; junction bases not matched to a gene: 11. The CDR3 length is 18 residues.

The chain employs TRBV5-4 and TRBJ2-7, with 10 bases fitting TRBD2. Germline assignment: CDR1 SGHNT and CDR2 YYREEE (reference sequence). CDR3 length: 15 amino acids. V dropped 1 base and J dropped 3; count of bases not matched to a gene: 4. The CDR3 nucleotides are TGTGCCAGCAGCTTGAAGCGGGAGGGCATCTACGAGCAGTACTTC. Its protein product is CASSLKREGIYEQYF.

This clone was counted between two and nine times. In DNA, the CDR3 is TGTGCCAGCAGCTTAGCCGGACAGGGAGCTCGTAGGCTGTTTTTT. It codes for CASSLAGQGARRLFF. The chain has TRBV5-5 and TRBJ1-4; TRBD1 matches at 8 bases. Trimming took 2 bases from V and 14 from J; bases not matched to a gene: 14. The CDR3 spans 15 residues. CDR1 is SGHKS, CDR2 YYEKEE, per germline (reference sequence). Full variable domain (outside the CDR3, taken from reference TRBV5-5 and TRBJ1-4): DAGVTQSPTHLIKTRGQQVTLRCSPISGHKSVSWYQQVLGQGPQFIFQYYEKEERGRGNFPDRFSARQFPNYSSELNVNALLLGDSALYLCASSLAGQGARRLFFGSGTQLSVL.

This clone was observed a few times. The rearrangement uses TRBV30 and TRBJ2-7; 10 bases line up with TRBD2. Germline assignment: CDR1 GTSNPN and CDR2 SVGIG (reference sequence). The length of the CDR3 is 14 residues. J gave up 4 bases and V 5 bases, and 8 bases lay outside the gene matches. The CDR3 spells CAWDLAGVSYEQYF. Written as DNA, the CDR3 is TGTGCCTGGGACCTAGCGGGAGTATCATACGAGCAGTACTTC. Together with reference TRBV30 and TRBJ2-7, the CDR3 gives the full variable domain: SQTIHQWPATLVQPVGSPLSLECTVEGTSNPNLYWYRQAAGRGLQLLFYSVGIGQISSEVPQNLSASRPQDRQFILSSKKLLLSDSGFYLCAWDLAGVSYEQYFGPGTRLTVT.